These 17 T cell receptor beta chains originate from one sample sequenced in a study of blood T cell repertoires in COVID-19. Clones were read by immunoSEQ multiplex PCR, and TCRdb kept only the in-frame ones, dropping some. Found here are fewer than 400,000 clones, 65% to 90% of them singletons; the top ten hold roughly 4.5%. What was sequenced was PBMCs or T cells enriched from blood (not recorded which). All receptors come from a man in his thirties or forties who had recovered from COVID-19.

The chain has TRBV7-9 and TRBJ1-5; 10 bases map to TRBD1. This CDR3 is 15 amino acids long. Unmatched junction bases numbered 9, after V lost 6 bases and J lost 7 bases. Germline CDR1 and CDR2: SEHNR and FQNEAQ (reference sequence). CDR3 coding DNA: TGTGCCAGCAGTTCCCCCGGGACAGGGGACCAGCCCCAGCATTTT. It specifies CASSSPGTGDQPQHF.

The V and J genes are TRBV20-1 and TRBJ2-7; tentative D call: TRBD2 (5 bases). The V and J ends lost 3 bases and 1 base respectively, with 13 bases between them. The CDR3 loop spans 14 amino acids. From germline, CDR1 is DFQATT and CDR2 SNEGSKA (reference sequence). This chain's CDR3 is CSASLRRGSYEQYF. The DNA for the CDR3 is TGCAGTGCTAGTCTCCGGCGAGGGTCCTACGAGCAGTACTTC.

This clone was observed a handful of times. J is TRBJ2-1 and V is TRBV10-2; D is ambiguous. Trimming pared 6 bases from V and 3 bases from J, leaving 12 bases between. The CDR3 has 14 amino acids. Germline V gene lookup returns CDR1 WSHSY and CDR2 SAAADI. CDR3 sequence: CASRLTVDYNEQFF. The CDR3, as DNA: TGCGCCAGCAGATTAACAGTGGACTACAATGAGCAGTTCTTC.

The V and J genes are TRBV5-6 and TRBJ2-7, with D perhaps matching TRBD2 (6 bases). Germline loops: CDR1 SGHDT, CDR2 YYEEEE. This CDR3 is 14 amino acids long. V was trimmed by 5 bases and J by 3 bases, leaving 15 bases between them. The CDR3 bases are TGTGCCAGCAGTTGGACGGGAGCCTACTACGAGCAGTACTTC. Protein product: CASSWTGAYYEQYF.

J is TRBJ2-5 and V is TRBV14, with a possible D match to TRBD2 (5 bases). The germline gives CDR1 SGHDN, CDR2 FVKESK. The CDR3 totals 15 residues. V was clipped by 2 bases and J by 4 bases, with 14 bases between them. The CDR3 bases are TGTGCCAGCAGCCAAAAGTCGCTAGCCCTAGAGACCCAGTACTTC. Its protein is CASSQKSLALETQYF.

This rearrangement joins TRBV7-2 to TRBJ2-3; TRBD2 matches at 11 bases. The CDR3 consists of 15 residues. CDR1 is SGHTA, CDR2 FQGNSA, per germline. With 4 bases clipped from V and 7 bases from J, the junction kept 7 bases outside the gene matches. The CDR3 coding sequence is TGTGCCAGCAGCTACCTAGCGGGGGGTACCAATACGCAGTATTTT. Protein product: CASSYLAGGTNTQYF.

The rearrangement links TRBV4-2 to TRBJ1-2; D is possibly TRBD1 (5 bases). CDR1 is LGHNA, CDR2 YNFKEQ, per germline. CDR3 length equals 13 residues. V was shortened by 3 bases and J by 7 bases, with 12 bases between the two germline ends. The CDR3 sequence is CASSQGVRAGYTF. The DNA of the CDR3 is TGTGCCAGCAGCCAGGGTGTCAGGGCTGGCTACACCTTC.

V and J are TRBV7-2 and TRBJ2-5; maybe TRBD2 (5 bases). V lost 0 bases and J lost 8, with 7 bases in between. The CDR3 is 12 residues long. Looked up from germline, CDR1 is SGHTA and CDR2 is FQGNSA. For the CDR3, the DNA is TGTGCCAGCAGCTTAGCCGCGGGTACCCAGTACTTC. Its translation: CASSLAAGTQYF. The whole variable domain, filled in from reference TRBV7-2 and TRBJ2-5, reads GAGVSQSPSNKVTEKGKDVELRCDPISGHTALYWYRQSLGQGLEFLIYFQGNSAPDKSGLPSDRFSAERTGGSVSTLTIQRTQQEDSAVYLCASSLAAGTQYFGPGTRLLVL.

The chain recombines TRBV3-1 (or the pseudogene TRBV3-2) with TRBJ2-3; 9 bases align to TRBD1. After removal of 5 bases from V and 0 bases from J, the junction contained 6 bases not matched to a gene. Looked up from germline, CDR1 is LGHDT and CDR2 is YNNKEL (reference sequence). The CDR3 loop spans 16 amino acids. DNA of the CDR3: TGTGCCAGCAGCTGGGGACAGGGACCAAGCACAGATACGCAGTATTTT. It specifies CASSWGQGPSTDTQYF.

V and J are TRBV2 and TRBJ1-4; TRBD1 agrees at 8 bases. This CDR3 contains 14 residues. CDR1 is SNHLY, CDR2 FYNNEI, per germline. V lost 6 bases to trimming and J lost 5 bases; unmatched junction nucleotides: 5. The CDR3 DNA sequence: TGTGCCAGCAGGTCCGGGACAGGAAATGAAAAACTGTTTTTT. It yields the protein CASRSGTGNEKLFF. The entire variable domain, with the rest obtained from reference TRBV2 and TRBJ1-4, is as follows: EPEVTQTPSHQVTQMGQEVILRCVPISNHLYFYWYRQILGQKVEFLVSFYNNEISEKSEIFDDQFSVERPDGSNFTLKIRSTKLEDSAMYFCASRSGTGNEKLFFGSGTQLSVL.

V usage is TRBV29-1 and J usage is TRBJ1-1; 7 nucleotides align to TRBD1. V shed 4 bases and J 6 bases; nucleotides not matched to a gene: 8. The CDR3 sequence is 13 residues long. Germline V gene sequence: CDR1 SQVTM, CDR2 ANQGSEA. Here the CDR3 DNA reads TGCAGCGTTGTTGAAAGGGGGCTCGCTGAAGCTTTCTTT. Protein product: CSVVERGLAEAFF.

In its sample, this clone was seen a few times. V and J are TRBV14 and TRBJ2-7, with D perhaps matching TRBD1 (6 bases). CDR3 size: 13 residues. V lost 6 bases to trimming and J lost 6 bases, with 15 bases between them. Germline CDR1 reads SGHDN; CDR2 reads FVKESK. DNA for the CDR3: TGTGCCAGCAGACAATGGCAGGGGAGCGAGCAGTACTTC. Protein sequence: CASRQWQGSEQYF.

The rearrangement joins TRBV5-1 to TRBJ2-7, with 7 positions matching TRBD1. This CDR3 contains 12 residues. CDR1 is SGHRS, CDR2 YFSETQ, per germline. Trimming cost V 6 bases and J 6 bases; bases outside gene matches: 6. CDR3 bases: TGCGCCAGCAACTCAGCAGGGGGCGAGCAGTACTTC. This sequence encodes CASNSAGGEQYF. Drawing the rest from reference TRBV5-1 and TRBJ2-7, the complete variable domain is KAGVTQTPRYLIKTRGQQVTLSCSPISGHRSVSWYQQTPGQGLQFLFEYFSETQRNKGNFPGRFSGRQFSNSRSEMNVSTLELGDSALYLCASNSAGGEQYFGPGTRLTVT.

The chain uses TRBV6-5 and TRBJ1-1; 7 bases line up with TRBD1. The V gene end was trimmed by 5 bases and the J gene end by 2 bases; junction bases not matched to a gene: 5. Looked up from germline, CDR1 is MNHEY and CDR2 is SVGAGI. This CDR3 spans 14 amino acids. CDR3 DNA sequence: TGTGCCAGCAGTCCAGGGGGATCTAACACTGAAGCTTTCTTT. Translated: CASSPGGSNTEAFF.

Of note for this clone: The same CDR3 also results from other DNA sequences found in this sample. The chain is built from TRBV30 and TRBJ1-5; tentatively, D is TRBD1 (6 bases). The V and J ends lost 2 bases and 7 bases respectively, with 12 bases between them. CDR3 size: 13 residues. Germline V gene data show CDR1 as GTSNPN and CDR2 as SVGIG (reference sequence). The CDR3 region has the DNA TGTGCCTGGAGTCGGCAGGGGAACCAGCCCCAGCATTTT. Translating it yields CAWSRQGNQPQHF.

The chain combines TRBV24-1 with TRBJ2-1; D possibly corresponds to TRBD2 (5 bases). The V end lost 3 bases, the J end lost 4 bases, and 15 bases lay between the germline ends. Germline V lookup: CDR1 KGHDR, CDR2 SFDVKD. The CDR3 has 16 amino acids. CDR3 residues: CATSDEVEGRYNEQFF. CDR3 nucleotides: TGTGCCACCAGTGATGAAGTAGAGGGAAGATACAATGAGCAGTTCTTC.

V is TRBV5-6 and J is TRBJ2-7; 9 nucleotides line up with TRBD1. V lost 5 bases, J lost 5 bases, and 8 bases stayed unmatched. The CDR3 sequence is 14 residues long. Germline-derived CDR1 and CDR2 are SGHDT and YYEEEE. CDR3 sequence (DNA): TGTGCCAGCAGTCTCGGACAGGGGTGGGACGAGCAGTACTTC. Residues: CASSLGQGWDEQYF.